One and the same sample provided the 6 T cell receptor beta chains below, sequenced in a study of beta chain features in type 1 diabetes. TCRB transcripts that were expressed got sequenced, as all of the isolated RNA had been reverse transcribed. Using immunoSEQ multiplex PCR, the repertoire was profiled, and TCRdb retains in-frame clones only, with some absent. The sample records about 360,000 clones, roughly 12% being singletons. Source material: naive CD4+ T cells from blood. These receptors were obtained from a man in his late teens or twenties in good health.

The chain couples TRBV7-2 to TRBJ2-3; 7 bases map to TRBD2. After removal of 3 bases from V and 0 bases from J, the junction contained 3 bases not matched to a gene. Germline-derived CDR1 and CDR2 are SGHTA and FQGNSA. The CDR3 has 15 residues. CDR3 nucleotide sequence: TGTGCCAGCAGCTTCGTGCGGGGGAGCACAGATACGCAGTATTTT. Protein: CASSFVRGSTDTQYF.

In the case of this clone: Other nucleotide sequences in the sample specify the same CDR3. The chain joins TRBV9 to TRBJ2-3; the match to TRBD1 covers 7 bases. The V gene end was trimmed by 0 bases and the J gene end by 3 bases; junction bases not matched to a gene: 1. The germline CDR1 and CDR2 sequences are SGDLS and YYNGEE. This CDR3 is built from 14 residues. The CDR3 nucleotides are TGTGCCAGCAGCGTAGAGGGACAGACAGATACGCAGTATTTT. Translating gives CASSVEGQTDTQYF.

This clone was seen more than once but under ten times. The chain carries TRBV11-2 and TRBJ2-1; 8 bases match TRBD1. The ends lost 3 bases at V and 10 bases at J; junction bases unmatched: 5. There are 13 residues in the CDR3. Germline assignment: CDR1 SGHAT and CDR2 FQNNGV. The CDR3 reads CASSFFDRGEQFF. DNA for the CDR3: TGTGCCAGCAGCTTCTTCGACAGGGGCGAGCAGTTCTTC.

This chain links TRBV5-5 with TRBJ1-2; tentatively, D is TRBD1 (6 bases). Germline CDR1 SGHKS, CDR2 YYEKEE (reference sequence). The CDR3 runs to 13 residues. Trimming left V 1 base short and J 8 bases short, with 12 bases between. CDR3 nucleotides: TGTGCCAGCAGCTTGAATACAGGGCAAGGCTACACCTTC. Translating gives CASSLNTGQGYTF. Based on the CDR3 plus reference TRBV5-5 and TRBJ1-2, the full variable domain is DAGVTQSPTHLIKTRGQQVTLRCSPISGHKSVSWYQQVLGQGPQFIFQYYEKEERGRGNFPDRFSARQFPNYSSELNVNALLLGDSALYLCASSLNTGQGYTFGSGTRLTVV.

The chain has TRBV6-5 and TRBJ2-3; 7 bases are shared with TRBD1. Trimming at V came to 6 bases and at J to 1 base, leaving 7 bases not matched to a gene. The CDR3 is made up of 15 amino acids. Germline V gene sequence: CDR1 MNHEY, CDR2 SVGAGI. The CDR3 protein is CASSLQGFGTDTQYF. CDR3 DNA: TGTGCCAGCAGCCTACAGGGGTTCGGCACAGATACGCAGTATTTT.

This clone came up a few times. The chain has TRBV5-6 and TRBJ2-3; D possibly corresponds to TRBD2 (7 bases). Germline values: CDR1 SGHDT, CDR2 YYEEEE. This CDR3 is built from 16 residues. V was trimmed by 6 bases and J by 0 bases, leaving 17 bases between them. CDR3 bases: TGTGCCAGCACCGAATACGGGGGGCCGAGCACAGATACGCAGTATTTT. Translating it yields CASTEYGGPSTDTQYF.